This T cell receptor beta chain was captured in a study of tumor-infiltrating lymphocytes in primary liver carcinoma. Study in general: Men as well as women, aged 30 to 69 years, made up the patients.

TCR beta cDNA was reverse-transcribed from 400 to 500 ng of total RNA. The reaction used a constant-region primer and ProtoScript II reverse transcriptase. Construction of TCR beta libraries relied on three successive nested multiplex PCR rounds employing slightly modified ARM-PCR. Researchers ran the first two PCR rounds for approximately 10 cycles each with TRBV1-TRBV30 forward primers and a C-beta reverse primer. Each CDR3 protein is one row after TCRdb ran MiXCR on the multiplex PCR reads. Of 310,000 or so distinct CDR3 sequences listed, roughly two thirds were seen once; the top ten hold about 6.5%. The study extracted blood RNA from unsorted whole blood and also extracted germline DNA. Treatment-naive at the time, the patients had chronic HBV infection. Before the operation took place, roughly 4 milliliters of peripheral blood were collected. This CDR3 is 13 amino acids long. The germline gives CDR1 SGHAT, CDR2 FQNNGV.

This clonotype was detected only a few times. A junction end diverges from the germline sequence, so it may reflect a read error. Sequencing was done on a sample of peripheral blood. This chain uses TRBV11-2 with TRBJ2-7; D possibly corresponds to TRBD2 (5 bases). This clonotype originated in a man aged 35 to 55 with primary liver carcinoma and hepatitis B virus infection. The CDR3 nucleotides read TGTGCCAGCAGCCCAGCGGCTGGTCGCGAGCAGTATTTC. Translation: CASSPAAGREQYF.